The entry below describes one T cell receptor (beta chain). The sample is drawn from a study of blood T cell repertoires in COVID-19. The overall study: Nucleic acid was either cDNA or gDNA, and it came from T cells, B-cell-depleted T cells, or PBMCs.

Method: immunoSEQ multiplex PCR; TCRdb's copy keeps in-frame clones and lacks some. The sample includes 280,000 or so clones, roughly 87% of them seen just once. This sequence was found in a human donor in a cohort sampled during active COVID-19. Sequencing input: peripheral blood.

CDR3 in amino acids: CASSSPAGGGGETQYF. In DNA, the CDR3 is TGTGCCAGCAGTTCCCCAGCGGGAGGGGGGGGAGAGACCCAGTACTTC. The genes are TRBV6-2 or TRBV6-3 and TRBJ2-5; 10 bases are shared with TRBD2. The CDR3 loop spans 16 amino acids. After removal of 4 bases from V and 4 bases from J, the junction contained 9 bases not matched to a gene. CDR1 is MNHEY and CDR2 is SVGEGT in the germline V gene.